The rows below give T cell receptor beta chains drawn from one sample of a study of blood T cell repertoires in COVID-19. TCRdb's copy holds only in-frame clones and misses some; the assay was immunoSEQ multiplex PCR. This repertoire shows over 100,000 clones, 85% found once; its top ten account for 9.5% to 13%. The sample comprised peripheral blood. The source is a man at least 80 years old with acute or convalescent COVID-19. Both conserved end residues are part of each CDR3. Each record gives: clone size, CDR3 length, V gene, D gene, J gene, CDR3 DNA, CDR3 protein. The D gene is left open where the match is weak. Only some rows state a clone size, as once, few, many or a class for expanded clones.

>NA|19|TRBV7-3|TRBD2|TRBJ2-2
TGTGCCAGCAGCCCTCTATCGCGGGAGTATCTAGTCCGCACCGGGGAGCTGTTTTTT
CASSPLSREYLVRTGELFF
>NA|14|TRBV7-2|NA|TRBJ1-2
TGTGCCAGCAGCTTAATACAGGGTTGGTATGGCTACACCTTC
CASSLIQGWYGYTF
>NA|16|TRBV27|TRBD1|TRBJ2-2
TGTGCCAGCAGACGAGGACAGGGCGCGAACACCGGGGAGCTGTTTTTT
CASRRGQGANTGELFF
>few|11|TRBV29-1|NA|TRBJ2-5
TGCAGCGTTGAGAGGGTAGAGACCCAGTACTTC
CSVERVETQYF
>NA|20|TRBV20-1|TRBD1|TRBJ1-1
TGCAGTGCTAGTGGTCGTAACAGGGGGTTGAACGGGCTTTTGCGGACTGAAGCTTTCTTT
CSASGRNRGLNGLLRTEAFF
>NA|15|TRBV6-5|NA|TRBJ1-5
TGTGCCAGCAGTTACGGCGGACGGGAGGGTCAGCCCCAGCATTTT
CASSYGGREGQPQHF
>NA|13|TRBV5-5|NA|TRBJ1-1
TGTGCCAGCAGCAGAGAGGATTACACTGAAGCTTTCTTT
CASSREDYTEAFF
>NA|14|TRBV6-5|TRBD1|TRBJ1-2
TGTGCCAGCAGAGCGACAGGGATCCCCAGCGGCTACACCTTC
CASRATGIPSGYTF
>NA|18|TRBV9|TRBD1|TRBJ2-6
TGTGCCAGCAGCAATAGGGACAGGGGAGAATCTGGGGCCAACGTCCTGACTTTC
CASSNRDRGESGANVLTF
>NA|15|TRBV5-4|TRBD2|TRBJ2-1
TGTGCCAGCACCTTAGCGGGGGGGTCTTTCAATGAGCAGTTCTTC
CASTLAGGSFNEQFF
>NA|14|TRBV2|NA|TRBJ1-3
TGTGCCAGCAGTGACCGGGACAAGAGAAACACCATATATTTT
CASSDRDKRNTIYF
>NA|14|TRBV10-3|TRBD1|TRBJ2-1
TGTGCCATCAGGGCCCGGGACAGCTACAATGAGCAGTTCTTC
CAIRARDSYNEQFF
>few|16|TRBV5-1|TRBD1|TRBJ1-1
TGCGCCAGCAGCTCGGCCGGGACAGGGGTGAACACTGAAGCTTTCTTT
CASSSAGTGVNTEAFF
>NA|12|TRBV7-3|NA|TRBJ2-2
TGTGCCAGCAGCCCCCTCGGCGGGGAGCTGTTTTTT
CASSPLGGELFF
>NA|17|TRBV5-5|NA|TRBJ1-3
TGTGCCAGCAGCTTGGAGTCCAGGGCATGGACTGGAAACACCATATATTTT
CASSLESRAWTGNTIYF
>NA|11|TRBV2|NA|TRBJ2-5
TGTGCCAGCAGTCAACAAGAGACCCAGTACTTC
CASSQQETQYF
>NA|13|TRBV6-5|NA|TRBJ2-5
TGTGCCAGCAGTTCCTCGCGGACGGGAACCCAGTACTTC
CASSSSRTGTQYF
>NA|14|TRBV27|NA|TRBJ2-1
TGTGCCAGCAGTTTAGATCCCAAGGGGCATGAGCAGTTCTTC
CASSLDPKGHEQFF
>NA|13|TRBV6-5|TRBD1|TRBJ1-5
TGTGCCAGCAGTCGGACAGGATATCAGCCCCAGCATTTT
CASSRTGYQPQHF
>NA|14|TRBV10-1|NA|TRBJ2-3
TGCGCCAGCAGTGTTAACCGAGGCACAGATACGCAGTATTTT
CASSVNRGTDTQYF
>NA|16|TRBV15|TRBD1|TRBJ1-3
TGTGCCACCAGCAGAGACCGCGGGACAGCTGGAAACACCATATATTTT
CATSRDRGTAGNTIYF
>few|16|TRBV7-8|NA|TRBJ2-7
TGTGCCAGCAGCTTAGCCCAACCATCCACAGGCTACGAGCAGTACTTC
CASSLAQPSTGYEQYF
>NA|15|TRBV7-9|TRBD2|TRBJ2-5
TGTGCCAGCAGCCCCTATAGTTGGGGAGGGCGGACCCAGTACTTC
CASSPYSWGGRTQYF
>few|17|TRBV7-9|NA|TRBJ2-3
TGTGCCAGCAGCTACCCCCGGGGGCGGGGGAACACAGATACGCAGTATTTT
CASSYPRGRGNTDTQYF
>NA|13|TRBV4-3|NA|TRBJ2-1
TGCGCCAGCAGCCCCAGACAGTACAATGAGCAGTTCTTC
CASSPRQYNEQFF